This T cell receptor beta chain originates from a study of shared clonotypes between healthy human individuals. Every one of the donors was a Caucasian adult that lived in Nashville, Tennessee. The run depth of the assay was deep. Over several immunoSEQ plates, each subset's genomic DNA was distributed in even portions. Sorted-subset replicate PCRs used about 200 ng of genomic DNA. This amount corresponded to 33,000 or so T cell genomes. Sequencing was performed with immunoSEQ multiplex PCR; in TCRdb, only in-frame clones are kept and a portion is missing. The repertoire holds 950,000 to 1,100,000 clones, with under 80% as singletons. Germline CDR1 reads MNHNY; CDR2 reads SVGAGI (reference sequence). Trimming removed 5 bases from V and 2 bases from J; junction bases left unmatched: 5. The CDR3 totals 14 residues.

The chain couples TRBV6-6 to TRBJ1-2; 7 bases match TRBD1. The TCR comes from a man in his late teens or twenties in good health. Material for sequencing was memory CD4+ T cells sorted from blood. As to subset: CD45RA-negative fraction. The CDR3 protein is CASSQPGQNYGYTF. In DNA form, the CDR3 reads TGTGCCAGCAGTCAACCGGGACAGAACTATGGCTACACCTTC.